This TCR beta chain came from a study of T-cell reconstitution after alpha-beta-depleted transplantation in children. During its preparation, the TCRbeta library received unique molecular identifiers. TCRdb used MiXCR to reprocess the PCR reads, holding one entry per CDR3 protein. Altogether approximately 91,000 distinct CDR3 sequences are present, 7.5% to 9.5% being singletons, with the ten largest covering over 6%. Germline CDR1 is MNHNS and CDR2 is SASEGT. This CDR3 has 15 amino acids. V shed 4 bases and J shed 6 bases, with 16 bases lying between them. In this sample, this clonotype turned up many times.

The chain uses TRBV6-1 and TRBJ1-5; D may be TRBD1 (6 bases). This material consisted of PBMCs from the stem cell graft donor, taken from the stem cell graft. The source of this sequence is a human donor who donated a stem cell graft to a child with congenital amegakaryocytic thrombocytopenia. The CDR3 DNA reads TGTGCCAGCAGTGTCGGGAGGGGGGGCGGTCAGCCCCAGCATTTT. It specifies CASSVGRGGGQPQHF.